These 24 T cell receptor beta chains were all obtained from the same sample, sequenced in a study of blood T cells in healthy people across ages. A second PCR, run for roughly 7 to 11 cycles, used a sample-barcoded 5' primer plus a J-beta primer mix. MiXCR was run by TCRdb on the 5' RACE reads, yielding one entry per CDR3 protein. Here the sample spans some 1.8 million distinct CDR3 sequences, more than 35% being singletons. The sequenced sample was blood. These receptor sequences come from a human donor in good health.

V and J are TRBV2 and TRBJ2-1, with 8 nucleotides matching TRBD2. CDR3 length equals 15 residues. Germline lookup yields CDR1 SNHLY and CDR2 FYNNEI. The J segment lost 4 bases and the V segment lost 1 base, leaving 3 bases of the junction unmatched. CDR3 nucleotide sequence: TGTGCCAGCAGTGAAGGCGGGGGGTATTACAATGAGCAGTTCTTC. Translated: CASSEGGGYYNEQFF.

The chain combines TRBV10-2 with TRBJ1-1, with a tentative D call TRBD1 (5 bases). Between the trimmed V and J ends, which lost 8 bases and 6 bases, there was a span of 10 bases. CDR3 length: 11 residues. CDR1 is WSHSY and CDR2 is SAAADI in the germline V gene. CDR3 region: CASRRDAEAFF. For the CDR3, the DNA is TGCGCCAGCCGCCGGGACGCTGAAGCTTTCTTT.

This clonotype was seen a handful of times. The CDR3 DNA is TGTGCTAGTGGTTTGGTTCTTGGCAGGGGGCTCACTGAAGCTTTCTTT. As protein: CASGLVLGRGLTEAFF. This rearrangement joins TRBV12-5 to TRBJ1-1; 8 nucleotides agree with TRBD1. The CDR3 runs 16 residues. CDR1 and CDR2 from the germline V gene are LGHNT and FRNRAP. With 0 bases clipped from V and 4 bases from J, the junction kept 7 bases outside the gene matches.

V gene TRBV7-3 combines with J gene TRBJ2-1; a possible D gene is TRBD1 (6 bases). Trimming took 5 bases from V and 7 from J, leaving 27 bases between them. CDR3 length equals 18 residues. CDR1 SGHTA and CDR2 FQGTGA come from the germline V gene. This CDR3 reads CASSPGLGDTFWGNEQFF. CDR3 nucleotides: TGTGCCAGCAGCCCAGGGTTGGGGGACACCTTTTGGGGGAATGAGCAGTTCTTC.

V gene TRBV25-1 combines with J gene TRBJ2-3; 9 nucleotides align to TRBD2. The CDR3 runs 17 residues. After removal of 4 bases from V and 2 bases from J, the junction contained 10 bases not matched to a gene. The germline CDR1 and CDR2 sequences are MGHDK and SYGVNS. The CDR3 DNA sequence: TGTGCCAGCAGTGCAGCCTATAGCGGGGGTCACACAGATACGCAGTATTTT. It is translated as CASSAAYSGGHTDTQYF.

This clonotype has just a few counts. This chain's CDR3 is CASSHQTGYGDEQYF. As DNA, the CDR3 is TGCGCCAGCAGCCACCAAACTGGGTACGGGGACGAGCAGTACTTC. The chain combines TRBV4-3 with TRBJ2-7, with D perhaps TRBD2 (5 bases). V lost 3 bases and J 5 bases, leaving 17 bases between the germline ends. CDR3 length equals 15 residues. The germline V gene has CDR1 LGHNA and CDR2 YSLEER.

The table lists this clonotype with a few counts. The CDR3 DNA follows: TGCAGCGTTCGAAAGGACAGTGGCCGCAATGAGCAGTTCTTC. Translation gives CSVRKDSGRNEQFF. The J gene is TRBJ2-1, the V gene TRBV29-1, with TRBD1 as a possible D gene (6 bases). From germline, CDR1 is SQVTM and CDR2 ANQGSEA. V lost 5 bases, J lost 6 bases, and 17 bases lay in between. This CDR3 comprises 14 residues.

DNA of the CDR3: TGTGCCACCAGCGGACTTCCTGGCAGGAACTCCTATGGCTACACCTTC. It is translated as CATSGLPGRNSYGYTF. The chain combines TRBV15 with TRBJ1-2; D remains ambiguous. The CDR3 spans 16 residues. V was trimmed by 5 bases and J by 4 bases, leaving 20 bases between them. From germline, CDR1 is LNHNV and CDR2 YYDKDF (reference sequence). The full variable domain, its missing parts supplied by reference TRBV15 and TRBJ1-2, is DAMVIQNPRYQVTQFGKPVTLSCSQTLNHNVMYWYQQKSSQAPKLLFHYYDKDFNNEADTPDNFQSRRPNTSFCFLDIRSPGLGDTAMYLCATSGLPGRNSYGYTFGSGTRLTVV.

This clonotype occurred a few times. This chain uses TRBV27 with TRBJ2-1; a weak D match, TRBD2 (5 bases). Germline assignment: CDR1 MNHEY and CDR2 SMNVEV (reference sequence). The V gene lost 6 bases and the J gene lost 4 bases, with 10 bases spanning the gap. The CDR3 consists of 13 residues. The CDR3: CASRTAEYNEQFF. The CDR3 DNA reads TGTGCCAGCAGAACAGCGGAATACAATGAGCAGTTCTTC.

This clonotype was counted ten times or more. This rearrangement joins TRBV10-3 to TRBJ2-7, with 9 nucleotides matching TRBD1. This CDR3 spans 12 amino acids. The V segment lost 8 bases and the J segment 4 bases; nucleotides outside the gene matches: 3. Per the germline V gene, CDR1 is ENHRY and CDR2 is SYGVKD. CDR3 sequence reads: CAIGQGRYEQYF. CDR3 bases: TGTGCCATCGGACAGGGGAGATACGAGCAGTACTTC.

This chain connects TRBV6-5 to TRBJ2-1; 13 nucleotides match TRBD2. The CDR3 consists of 19 residues. The J segment lost 0 bases and the V segment lost 0 bases, leaving 5 bases of the junction unmatched. Germline V CDR1 and CDR2: MNHEY, SVGAGI. CDR3 coding DNA: TGTGCCAGCAGTTACTCGGGACTAGCGGGGTCTAGCTCCTACAATGAGCAGTTCTTC. It codes for CASSYSGLAGSSSYNEQFF.

This clonotype appeared a few times. The V and J genes are TRBV12-3 or TRBV12-4 and TRBJ2-3; D not resolved. V was shortened by 4 bases and J by 2 bases, with 16 bases between the two germline ends. This CDR3 has 16 residues. In DNA form, the CDR3 reads TGTGCCAGCAGTTGGATCGATAGCACCCTCACAGATACGCAGTATTTT. This gives the protein CASSWIDSTLTDTQYF.

DNA of the CDR3: TGTGCCAGCAGTCCCGGGACACCCTCCCTTCCTCAGTTCTTC. Translated: CASSPGTPSLPQFF. J is TRBJ2-1 and V is TRBV2; weak D call: TRBD1 (6 bases). The CDR3 extends over 14 amino acids. V lost 5 bases and J 13 bases, leaving 21 bases between the germline ends. The germline V gene has CDR1 SNHLY and CDR2 FYNNEI.

The rearrangement uses TRBV29-1 and TRBJ2-2; TRBD1 aligns across 9 bases. The CDR3 loop spans 13 amino acids. The ends lost 8 bases at V and 5 bases at J; junction bases unmatched: 6. Germline V gene lookup returns CDR1 SQVTM and CDR2 ANQGSEA. This CDR3 is CSTGGERTGELFF. The CDR3 bases are TGCAGCACAGGGGGCGAAAGGACCGGGGAGCTGTTTTTT.

The genes are TRBV25-1 and TRBJ2-1; D remains unclear. There are 11 residues in the CDR3. CDR1 is MGHDK and CDR2 is SYGVNS in the germline V gene. V lost 5 bases and J 8 bases, leaving 7 bases between the germline ends. The CDR3 here is CASSKDDEQFF. As DNA, the CDR3 is TGTGCCAGCAGTAAAGACGATGAGCAGTTCTTC.

V and J are TRBV20-1 and TRBJ2-7; weak D call: TRBD1 (6 bases). The CDR3 spans 17 residues. The germline V and J ends were trimmed by 2 bases and 5 bases, with 25 bases remaining between them. The germline CDR1 and CDR2 sequences are DFQATT and SNEGSKA (reference sequence). CDR3 sequence: CSARNHDPTGGGHEQYF. The CDR3 nucleotides read TGCAGTGCTAGAAACCATGACCCGACAGGAGGTGGCCACGAGCAGTACTTC.

The J gene is TRBJ1-1, the V gene TRBV7-2; D perhaps matches TRBD1 (6 bases). The CDR3 is made up of 19 amino acids. V lost 2 bases and J lost 5, with 27 bases in between. Germline V CDR1 and CDR2: SGHTA, FQGNSA. The CDR3 protein is CASSLRGTTPNGRRTEAFF. The CDR3 DNA follows: TGTGCCAGCAGCTTAAGGGGGACCACACCGAACGGGAGGCGGACTGAAGCTTTCTTT.

This rearrangement joins TRBV10-3 to TRBJ1-6; TRBD1 matches 9 bases. Germline loops: CDR1 ENHRY, CDR2 SYGVKD. J was trimmed by 9 bases and V by 6 bases; bases with no gene match: 9. The length of the CDR3 is 15 residues. As DNA, the CDR3 is TGTGCCATCAGGGGGACAGGGCGAGATGGTTCACCCCTCCACTTT. This gives the protein CAIRGTGRDGSPLHF.

The rearrangement uses TRBV7-2 and TRBJ1-5; tentative D call: TRBD1 (6 bases). The CDR3 runs 15 residues. V lost 4 bases, J lost 8 bases, and 18 bases lay in between. Germline CDR1 is SGHTA and CDR2 is FQGNSA. CDR3: CASSSLQGSIEPQHF. CDR3 nucleotide sequence: TGTGCCAGCAGCTCCCTACAGGGTTCGATTGAGCCCCAGCATTTT.

This clonotype was seen a few times. The genes are TRBV6-5 and TRBJ1-1, with no clear D. The CDR3 contains 15 residues. Germline assignment: CDR1 MNHEY and CDR2 SVGAGI. V lost 2 bases, J lost 3 bases, and 13 bases lay in between. CDR3 bases: TGTGCCAGCAGTTACCGAGGGAGTGGGGACACTGAAGCTTTCTTT. This gives the protein CASSYRGSGDTEAFF.

Concerning this clonotype itself: Germline is not matched at one junction end, which may reflect a read error. The rearrangement joins TRBV4-3 to TRBJ2-1; D possibly uses TRBD1 or TRBD2 (5 bases each). This CDR3 is 14 amino acids long. CDR1 LGHNA and CDR2 YSLEER come from the germline V gene. The CDR3 coding sequence is TGCGCCAGCAGCCAAGTAGAGGGGCGCAATGGGCAGTTCTTC. This codes for CASSQVEGRNGQFF.

Only a few counts were recorded for this clonotype. V is TRBV15 and J is TRBJ1-2, with TRBD1 identical over 7 bases. From germline, CDR1 is LNHNV and CDR2 YYDKDF (reference sequence). J lost 6 bases, V lost 8 bases, and 9 bases had no gene match. CDR3 length: 13 residues. CDR3 sequence: CATRFQGGNGYTF. CDR3 DNA sequence: TGTGCCACCCGATTCCAGGGGGGGAATGGCTACACCTTC. Full variable domain (rest looked up from reference TRBV15 and TRBJ1-2): DAMVIQNPRYQVTQFGKPVTLSCSQTLNHNVMYWYQQKSSQAPKLLFHYYDKDFNNEADTPDNFQSRRPNTSFCFLDIRSPGLGDTAMYLCATRFQGGNGYTFGSGTRLTVV.

This clonotype was counted only a few times. The rearrangement links TRBV24-1 to TRBJ2-1; possibly TRBD2 for D (5 bases). Germline CDR1 and CDR2: KGHDR and SFDVKD. V was pared by 1 base and J by 6 bases, with 12 bases between. The CDR3 covers 15 residues. CDR3 residues: CATSDFRDWGNEQFF. The DNA of the CDR3 is TGTGCCACCAGTGATTTCCGGGATTGGGGCAATGAGCAGTTCTTC.

V and J are TRBV20-1 and TRBJ1-2, with a possible D match to TRBD1 (6 bases). V lost 4 bases and J 5 bases, leaving 14 bases between the germline ends. Germline V gene lookup returns CDR1 DFQATT and CDR2 SNEGSKA (reference sequence). This CDR3 contains 13 residues. CDR3 in DNA: TGCAGTGCTACCATACAGGGAGGGTATGGCTACACCTTC. Translation gives CSATIQGGYGYTF.